This passage covers 13 T cell receptor beta chains from one sample sequenced in a study of OX40 agonist ivuxolimab in advanced cancers. The table came from immunoSEQ multiplex PCR; TCRdb's copy has only in-frame clones and leaves some out. This sample has 55,000 to 75,000 clones, with about 80% found just once. Sequenced here: CD4+ or CD8+ T cells sorted from blood, sampled in a trial of the OX40 agonist ivuxolimab. Source of these receptors: an adult with an advanced solid tumor such as melanoma, head and neck, liver or kidney cancer.

The chain has TRBV18 and TRBJ2-7; 9 positions match TRBD1. Germline V lookup: CDR1 KGHSH, CDR2 LQKENI. The CDR3 runs to 15 residues. V lost 3 bases and J lost 2; bases outside the gene matches: 5. Here the CDR3 reads CASSPRQGDPYEQYF. The CDR3 nucleotides read TGTGCCAGCTCACCGAGACAGGGGGACCCCTACGAGCAGTACTTC. Together with reference TRBV18 and TRBJ2-7, the CDR3 gives the full variable domain: NAGVMQNPRHLVRRRGQEARLRCSPMKGHSHVYWYRQLPEEGLKFMVYLQKENIIDESGMPKERFSAEFPKEGPSILRIQQVVRGDSAAYFCASSPRQGDPYEQYFGPGTRLTVT.

This clone was observed a single time. J is TRBJ1-6 and V is TRBV7-3; TRBD1 is a possible D gene (6 bases). Per the germline V gene, CDR1 is SGHTA and CDR2 is FQGTGA. The CDR3 extends over 14 amino acids. V shed 5 bases and J shed 7 bases, with 12 bases lying between them. The CDR3 protein is CASSLQGGNSPLHF. In DNA form, the CDR3 reads TGTGCCAGCAGCCTACAGGGTGGCAATTCACCCCTCCACTTT.

This clone is categorized as medium-sized. The V gene is TRBV7-2, the J gene TRBJ1-1; D is undetermined. This CDR3 has 15 amino acids. The V and J ends lost 5 bases and 4 bases respectively, with 17 bases between them. Germline V gene data show CDR1 as SGHTA and CDR2 as FQGNSA. DNA of the CDR3: TGTGCCAGCAGCGCCTACAGTTCGGTGGGCACTGAAGCTTTCTTT. Protein product: CASSAYSSVGTEAFF.

The V and J genes are TRBV4-3 and TRBJ1-4; D is undetermined. V was shortened by 0 bases and J by 7 bases, with 9 bases between the two germline ends. Germline CDR1 and CDR2: LGHNA and YSLEER. The CDR3 loop spans 14 amino acids. CDR3 sequence (DNA): TGCGCCAGCAGCCAAGATAACGGTGTTGAAAAACTGTTTTTT. It encodes CASSQDNGVEKLFF.

CDR3 nucleotides: TGTGCCAGCAGCCAAGAGGAAGGAGGCTCCTACGAGCAGTACTTC. As protein: CASSQEEGGSYEQYF. V usage is TRBV4-2 and J usage is TRBJ2-5, with D maybe TRBD2 (5 bases). The end of the DNA is better explained by TRBJ2-7, so the J call may be wrong. The CDR3 has 15 residues. Germline V gene sequence: CDR1 LGHNA, CDR2 YNFKEQ.

In nucleotides, the CDR3 is TGTGCCAGCAGCTTGGCCGGTTCGATGGGAGATACGCAGTATTTT. Amino acid sequence: CASSLAGSMGDTQYF. V is TRBV5-4 and J is TRBJ2-3; D not certain. The length of the CDR3 is 15 residues. Germline V gene lookup returns CDR1 SGHNT and CDR2 YYREEE (reference sequence). V lost 0 bases, J lost 5 bases, and 13 bases lay in between.

The chain couples TRBV11-2 to TRBJ2-1; 12 bases match TRBD2. Losses at the gene ends were 5 bases for V and 4 bases for J; bases not matched to a gene: 12. The CDR3 is 18 amino acids. The germline V gene has CDR1 SGHAT and CDR2 FQNNGV. CDR3 sequence reads: CASSLSLSLAGGYNEQFF. The CDR3 bases are TGTGCCAGCAGCCTCTCCCTCTCACTAGCGGGAGGTTACAATGAGCAGTTCTTC.

The V gene is TRBV15, the J gene TRBJ1-2, with D unresolved. The germline V and J ends were trimmed by 0 bases and 8 bases, with 16 bases remaining between them. CDR3 length: 15 amino acids. Per the germline V gene, CDR1 is LNHNV and CDR2 is YYDKDF (reference sequence). For the CDR3, the DNA is TGTGCCACCAGCAGAGATGGAGGGAATATGGGCGGCTACACCTTC. Its protein is CATSRDGGNMGGYTF.

Only a few counts were recorded for this clone. The V gene is TRBV9, the J gene TRBJ2-1, with D possibly matching TRBD2 (5 bases). V was trimmed by 3 bases and J by 7 bases, leaving 14 bases between them. The CDR3 contains 14 residues. Germline V lookup: CDR1 SGDLS, CDR2 YYNGEE. CDR3 DNA sequence: TGTGCCAGCAGCGGGAGGACCAGTCCAAATGAGCAGTTCTTC. Its protein is CASSGRTSPNEQFF.

This chain joins TRBV25-1 and TRBJ2-6, with D perhaps TRBD2 (5 bases). Trimming stripped 3 bases from V and 4 bases from J, with 10 bases between. Per germline, CDR1 MGHDK and CDR2 SYGVNS. This CDR3 contains 15 residues. This CDR3 reads CASSDARGGANVLTF. Here the CDR3 DNA reads TGTGCCAGCAGTGACGCCCGGGGAGGGGCCAACGTCCTGACTTTC. Based on the CDR3 plus reference TRBV25-1 and TRBJ2-6, the full variable domain is EADIYQTPRYLVIGTGKKITLECSQTMGHDKMYWYQQDPGMELHLIHYSYGVNSTEKGDLSSESTVSRIRTEHFPLTLESARPSHTSQYLCASSDARGGANVLTFGAGSRLTVL.

This chain uses TRBV5-6 with TRBJ2-5; a possible D gene is TRBD2 (6 bases). Germline CDR1 and CDR2: SGHDT and YYEEEE. This CDR3 has 15 residues. The V end was cut by 5 bases, the J end by 1 base, with 15 bases between. CDR3 nucleotide sequence: TGTGCCAGCAGATGGACCGGGACTCGCCAAGAGACCCAGTACTTC. It codes for CASRWTGTRQETQYF.

This clone appeared many times. The chain employs TRBV27 and TRBJ2-1; 8 bases line up with TRBD2. Germline V gene lookup returns CDR1 MNHEY and CDR2 SMNVEV (reference sequence). CDR3 size: 16 residues. The V and J ends lost 3 bases and 7 bases, in that order; junction bases with no gene match: 11. CDR3 sequence (DNA): TGTGCCAGCAGTTTGCGCTCCGGGACTAGAGGAAATGAGCAGTTCTTC. Translated, it gives CASSLRSGTRGNEQFF.

The chain has TRBV7-9 and TRBJ2-7; 8 nucleotides align to TRBD1. Germline V gene lookup returns CDR1 SEHNR and CDR2 FQNEAQ (reference sequence). The V gene end was trimmed by 6 bases and the J gene end by 5 bases; junction bases not matched to a gene: 6. This CDR3 has 13 residues. The CDR3 protein is CASSYQGANEQYF. The CDR3 DNA reads TGTGCCAGCAGTTATCAGGGGGCCAACGAGCAGTACTTC.